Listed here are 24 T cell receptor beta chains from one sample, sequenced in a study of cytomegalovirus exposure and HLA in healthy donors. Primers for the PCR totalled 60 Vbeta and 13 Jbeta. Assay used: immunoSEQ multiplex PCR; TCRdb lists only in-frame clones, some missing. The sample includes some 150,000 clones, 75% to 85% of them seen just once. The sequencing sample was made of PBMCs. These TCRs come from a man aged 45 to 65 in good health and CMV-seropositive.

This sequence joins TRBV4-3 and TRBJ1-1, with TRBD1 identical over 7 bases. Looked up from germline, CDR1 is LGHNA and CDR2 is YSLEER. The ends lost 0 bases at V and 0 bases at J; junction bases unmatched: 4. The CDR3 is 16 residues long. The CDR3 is CASSQDGTELNTEAFF. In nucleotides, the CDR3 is TGCGCCAGCAGCCAAGATGGGACAGAATTGAACACTGAAGCTTTCTTT.

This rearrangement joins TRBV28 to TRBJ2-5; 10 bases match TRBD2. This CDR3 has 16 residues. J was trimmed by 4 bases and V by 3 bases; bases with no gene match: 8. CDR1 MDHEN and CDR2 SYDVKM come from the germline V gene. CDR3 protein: CASSFPRLAGRETQYF. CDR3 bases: TGTGCCAGCAGTTTTCCGAGACTAGCGGGTCGAGAGACCCAGTACTTC.

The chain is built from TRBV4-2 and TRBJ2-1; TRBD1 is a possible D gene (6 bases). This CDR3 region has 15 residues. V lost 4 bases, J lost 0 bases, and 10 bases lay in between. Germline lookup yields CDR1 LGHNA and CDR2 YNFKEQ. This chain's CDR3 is CASSRDTSSYNEQFF. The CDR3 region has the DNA TGTGCCAGCAGCCGGGACACCAGCTCCTACAATGAGCAGTTCTTC.

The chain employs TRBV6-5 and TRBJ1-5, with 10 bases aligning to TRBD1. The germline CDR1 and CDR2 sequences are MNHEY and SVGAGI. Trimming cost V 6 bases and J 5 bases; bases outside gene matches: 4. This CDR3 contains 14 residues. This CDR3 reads CASSPGQGYQPQHF. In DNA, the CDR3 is TGTGCCAGCAGCCCGGGACAGGGGTATCAGCCCCAGCATTTT.

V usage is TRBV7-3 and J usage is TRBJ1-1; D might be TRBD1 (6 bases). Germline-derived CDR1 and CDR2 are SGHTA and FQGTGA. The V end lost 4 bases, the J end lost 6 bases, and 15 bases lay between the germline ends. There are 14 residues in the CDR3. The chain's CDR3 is CASSYRASRSEAFF. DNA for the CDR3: TGTGCCAGCAGCTACAGGGCCTCGAGGTCTGAAGCTTTCTTT.

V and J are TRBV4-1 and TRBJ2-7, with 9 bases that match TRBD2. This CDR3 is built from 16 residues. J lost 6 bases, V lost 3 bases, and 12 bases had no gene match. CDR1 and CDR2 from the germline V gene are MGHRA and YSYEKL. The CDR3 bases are TGCGCCAGCAGCCAGAGTCCGGGACTAGCCTCCCTCGAGCAGTACTTC. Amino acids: CASSQSPGLASLEQYF.

DNA of the CDR3: TGCAGCGTTGAGAGACAGGGAGATAAAGAGACCCAGTACTTC. Protein sequence: CSVERQGDKETQYF. The chain recombines TRBV29-1 with TRBJ2-5, with TRBD1 matching 7 bases. The CDR3 runs to 14 residues. The germline V gene encodes CDR1 SQVTM and CDR2 ANQGSEA. Trimming cost V 3 bases and J 3 bases; bases outside gene matches: 7.

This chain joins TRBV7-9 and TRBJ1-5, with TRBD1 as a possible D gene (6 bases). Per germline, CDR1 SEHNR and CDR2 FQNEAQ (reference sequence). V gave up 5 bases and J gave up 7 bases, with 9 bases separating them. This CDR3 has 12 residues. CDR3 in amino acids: CASSPGVQPQHF. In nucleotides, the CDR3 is TGTGCCAGCAGCCCAGGGGTGCAGCCCCAGCATTTT.

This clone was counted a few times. CDR3 sequence: CASSLDNWGRNTQYF. The CDR3 DNA follows: TGTGCCAGCAGCTTAGATAACTGGGGCAGAAATACGCAGTATTTT. This sequence joins TRBV11-2 and TRBJ2-3; weak D call: TRBD1 (5 bases). CDR1 SGHAT and CDR2 FQNNGV come from the germline V gene. This CDR3 has 15 amino acids. Trimming stripped 0 bases from V and 7 bases from J, with 14 bases between.

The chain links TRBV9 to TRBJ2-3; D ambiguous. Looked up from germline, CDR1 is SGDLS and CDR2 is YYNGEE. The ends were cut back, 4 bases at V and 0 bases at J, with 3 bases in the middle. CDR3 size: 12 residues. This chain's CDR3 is CASSPSTDTQYF. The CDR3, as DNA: TGTGCCAGCAGCCCTAGCACAGATACGCAGTATTTT.

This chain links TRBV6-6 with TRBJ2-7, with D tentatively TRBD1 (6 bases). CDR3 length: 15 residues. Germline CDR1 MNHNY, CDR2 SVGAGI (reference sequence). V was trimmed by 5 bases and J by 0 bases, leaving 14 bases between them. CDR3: CASSTPGTNSYEQYF. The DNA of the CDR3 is TGTGCCAGCAGTACCCCCGGGACAAACTCCTACGAGCAGTACTTC.

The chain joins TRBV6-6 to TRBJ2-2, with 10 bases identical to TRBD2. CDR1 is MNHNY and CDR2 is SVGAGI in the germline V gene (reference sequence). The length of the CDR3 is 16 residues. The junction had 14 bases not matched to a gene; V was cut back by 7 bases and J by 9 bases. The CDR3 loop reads CASTRGLAGALWELFF. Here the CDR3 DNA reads TGTGCCAGCACAAGGGGGCTAGCGGGAGCTTTGTGGGAGCTGTTTTTT.

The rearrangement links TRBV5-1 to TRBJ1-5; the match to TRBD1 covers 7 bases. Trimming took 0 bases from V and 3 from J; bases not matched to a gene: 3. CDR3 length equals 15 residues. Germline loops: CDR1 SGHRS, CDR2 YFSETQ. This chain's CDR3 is CASSLEGQVNQPQHF. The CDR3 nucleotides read TGCGCCAGCAGCTTGGAAGGACAGGTCAATCAGCCCCAGCATTTT.

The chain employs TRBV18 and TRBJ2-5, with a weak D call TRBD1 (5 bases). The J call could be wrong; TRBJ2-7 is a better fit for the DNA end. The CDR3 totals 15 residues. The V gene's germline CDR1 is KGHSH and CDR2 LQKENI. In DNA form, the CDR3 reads TGTGCCAGCTCACAAGACAGCTATCCCTCCTACGAGCAGTACTTC. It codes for CASSQDSYPSYEQYF.

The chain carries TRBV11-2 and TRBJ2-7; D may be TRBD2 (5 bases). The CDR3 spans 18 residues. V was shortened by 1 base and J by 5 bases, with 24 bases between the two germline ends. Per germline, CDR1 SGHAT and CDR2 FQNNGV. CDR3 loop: CASSLVLPPLLGWDEQYF. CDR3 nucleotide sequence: TGTGCCAGCAGCTTAGTTCTTCCCCCCCTACTAGGATGGGACGAGCAGTACTTC. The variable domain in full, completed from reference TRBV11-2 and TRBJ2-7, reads EAGVAQSPRYKIIEKRQSVAFWCNPISGHATLYWYQQILGQGPKLLIQFQNNGVVDDSQLPKDRFSAERLKGVDSTLKIQPAKLEDSAVYLCASSLVLPPLLGWDEQYFGPGTRLTVT.

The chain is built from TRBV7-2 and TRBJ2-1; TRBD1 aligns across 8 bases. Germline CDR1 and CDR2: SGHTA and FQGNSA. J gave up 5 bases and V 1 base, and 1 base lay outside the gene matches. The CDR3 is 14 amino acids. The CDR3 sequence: CASSLGTGNNEQFF. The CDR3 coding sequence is TGTGCCAGCAGCTTAGGGACAGGGAACAATGAGCAGTTCTTC.

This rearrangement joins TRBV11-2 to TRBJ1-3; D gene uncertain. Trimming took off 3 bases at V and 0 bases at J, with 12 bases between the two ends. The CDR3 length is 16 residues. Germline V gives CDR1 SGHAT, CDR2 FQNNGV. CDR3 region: CASSFSVAPSGNTIYF. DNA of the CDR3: TGTGCCAGCAGCTTTTCTGTGGCTCCCTCTGGAAACACCATATATTTT.

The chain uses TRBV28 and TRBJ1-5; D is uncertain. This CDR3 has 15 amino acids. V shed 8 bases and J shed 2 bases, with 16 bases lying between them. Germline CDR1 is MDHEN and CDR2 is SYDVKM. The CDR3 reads CASHQHGDGNQPQHF. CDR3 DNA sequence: TGTGCCAGCCATCAACACGGGGATGGCAATCAGCCCCAGCATTTT.

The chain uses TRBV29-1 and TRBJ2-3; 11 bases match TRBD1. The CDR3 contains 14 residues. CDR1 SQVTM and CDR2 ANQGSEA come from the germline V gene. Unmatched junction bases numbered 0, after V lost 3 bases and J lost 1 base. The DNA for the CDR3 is TGCAGCGTTGAGGGACAGGGGGGCACAGATACGCAGTATTTT. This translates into CSVEGQGGTDTQYF.

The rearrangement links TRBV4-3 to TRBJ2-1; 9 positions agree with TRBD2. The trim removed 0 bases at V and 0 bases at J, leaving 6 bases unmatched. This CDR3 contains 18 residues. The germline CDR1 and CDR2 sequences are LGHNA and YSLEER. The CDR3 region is CASSQDLLAGPSYNEQFF. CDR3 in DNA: TGCGCCAGCAGCCAAGACTTACTAGCGGGCCCCTCCTACAATGAGCAGTTCTTC.

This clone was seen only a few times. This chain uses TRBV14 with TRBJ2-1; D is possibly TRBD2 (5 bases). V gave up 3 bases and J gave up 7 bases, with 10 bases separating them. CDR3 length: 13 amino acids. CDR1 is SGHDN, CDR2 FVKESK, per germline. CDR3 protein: CASSQFGENEQFF. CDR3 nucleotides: TGTGCCAGCAGCCAGTTCGGGGAAAATGAGCAGTTCTTC.

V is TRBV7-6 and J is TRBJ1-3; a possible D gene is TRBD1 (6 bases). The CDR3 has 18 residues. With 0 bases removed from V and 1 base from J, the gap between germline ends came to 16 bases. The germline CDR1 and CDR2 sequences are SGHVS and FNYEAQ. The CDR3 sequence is CASSLASSGGLSGNTIYF. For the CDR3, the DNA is TGTGCCAGCAGCTTAGCGTCCTCTGGGGGCTTGTCTGGAAACACCATATATTTT. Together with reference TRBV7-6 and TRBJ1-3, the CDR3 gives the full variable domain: GAGVSQSPRYKVTKRGQDVALRCDPISGHVSLYWYRQALGQGPEFLTYFNYEAQQDKSGLPNDRFSAERPEGSISTLTIQRTEQRDSAMYRCASSLASSGGLSGNTIYFGEGSWLTVV.

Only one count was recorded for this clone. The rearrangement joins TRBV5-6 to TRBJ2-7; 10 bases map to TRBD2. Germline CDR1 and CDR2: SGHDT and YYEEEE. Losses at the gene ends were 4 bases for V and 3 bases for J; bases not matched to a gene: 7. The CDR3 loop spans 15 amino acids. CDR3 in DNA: TGTGCCAGCAGCCACTGGACTAGCGGAATCTACGAGCAGTACTTC. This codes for CASSHWTSGIYEQYF. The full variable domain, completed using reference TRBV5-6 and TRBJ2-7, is DAGVTQSPTHLIKTRGQQVTLRCSPKSGHDTVSWYQQALGQGPQFIFQYYEEEERQRGNFPDRFSGHQFPNYSSELNVNALLLGDSALYLCASSHWTSGIYEQYFGPGTRLTVT.

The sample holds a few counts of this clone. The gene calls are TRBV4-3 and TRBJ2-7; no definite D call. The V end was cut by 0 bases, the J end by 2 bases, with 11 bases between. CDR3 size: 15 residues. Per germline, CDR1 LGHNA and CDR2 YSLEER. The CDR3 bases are TGCGCCAGCAGCCAAGAATCGTACAGTACCTACGAGCAGTACTTC. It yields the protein CASSQESYSTYEQYF.